These T cell receptor beta chains were read from a single sample in a study of OX40 agonist ivuxolimab in advanced cancers. TCRdb's copy holds only in-frame clones and misses some; the assay was immunoSEQ multiplex PCR. The sample has some 30,000 clones, roughly four fifths seen once; the top ten hold around 11%. This sample comprised CD4+ or CD8+ T cells sorted from blood, obtained in a trial of the OX40 agonist ivuxolimab. The source is an adult with an advanced solid tumor such as melanoma, head and neck, liver or kidney cancer. Each CDR3 is given with its conserved first and last residue. Fields, in order: V gene, clone size, J gene, D gene, CDR3 DNA, CDR3 protein. A D gene is named only where the DNA matches it firmly. Clone size appears in some rows only: once, few, many, or a class for an expanded clone.

v_call: TRBV6-1; clone_size: .; j_call: TRBJ1-2; d_call: TRBD1; cdr3_nt: TGTGCCAGCAGTAGCCGGGACAGGGGGCATGGCTACACCTTC; cdr3_aa: CASSSRDRGHGYTF
v_call: TRBV9; clone_size: .; j_call: TRBJ2-3; d_call: .; cdr3_nt: TGTGCCAGCAGCGTAGGGCAGCCGAACACAGATACGCAGTATTTT; cdr3_aa: CASSVGQPNTDTQYF
v_call: TRBV5-6; clone_size: .; j_call: TRBJ1-5; d_call: .; cdr3_nt: TGTGCCAGCAGCTTGGGGGGCAAGGGCCTGCCCCAGCATTTT; cdr3_aa: CASSLGGKGLPQHF
v_call: TRBV2; clone_size: few; j_call: TRBJ1-1; d_call: .; cdr3_nt: TGTGCCAGCAGTGGTCGGTCAGACCTGAACACTGAAGCTTTCTTT; cdr3_aa: CASSGRSDLNTEAFF
v_call: TRBV9; clone_size: .; j_call: TRBJ1-1; d_call: .; cdr3_nt: TGTGCCAGCAGCGGTCGTGCCCGCAGCGGACTGAACACTGAAGCTTTCTTT; cdr3_aa: CASSGRARSGLNTEAFF
v_call: TRBV30; clone_size: few; j_call: TRBJ1-5; d_call: .; cdr3_nt: TGTGCCTGGACCCGGGACCGAAATCAGCCCCAGCATTTT; cdr3_aa: CAWTRDRNQPQHF
v_call: TRBV21-1; clone_size: few; j_call: TRBJ2-3; d_call: .; cdr3_nt: TGTGCCAGCAGCAGCGGGGGCTCTAGCACAGATACGCAGTATTTT; cdr3_aa: CASSSGGSSTDTQYF
v_call: TRBV6-5; clone_size: .; j_call: TRBJ2-7; d_call: TRBD2; cdr3_nt: TGTGCCAGCAGTTACTCCTCTACTAGCGGGGGGACTGAGCAGTACTTC; cdr3_aa: CASSYSSTSGGTEQYF
v_call: TRBV7-2; clone_size: .; j_call: TRBJ2-6; d_call: .; cdr3_nt: TGTGCCAGCAGCTCGGGGAATGGGGCCAACGTCCTGACTTTC; cdr3_aa: CASSSGNGANVLTF
v_call: TRBV18; clone_size: .; j_call: TRBJ2-3; d_call: TRBD2; cdr3_nt: TGTGCCAGCTCACCATTGGGACTAGGGACAGATACGCAGTATTTT; cdr3_aa: CASSPLGLGTDTQYF
v_call: TRBV5-6; clone_size: .; j_call: TRBJ1-1; d_call: .; cdr3_nt: TGTGCCAGCAGCTTGGTGGGACAAGAGAAATCAGGAGCTTTCTTT; cdr3_aa: CASSLVGQEKSGAFF
v_call: TRBV5-1; clone_size: .; j_call: TRBJ1-2; d_call: TRBD1; cdr3_nt: TGCGCCAGCAGCCGAGGGACAGGGATCCATGGCTACACCTTC; cdr3_aa: CASSRGTGIHGYTF
v_call: TRBV5-1; clone_size: .; j_call: TRBJ2-7; d_call: .; cdr3_nt: TGCGCCAGCAGCGGGGGAACCTACGAGCAGTACTTC; cdr3_aa: CASSGGTYEQYF
v_call: TRBV7-9; clone_size: few; j_call: TRBJ1-1; d_call: .; cdr3_nt: TGTGCCAGCAGCTTTTTTGGAGTGAACACTGAAGCTTTCTTT; cdr3_aa: CASSFFGVNTEAFF
v_call: TRBV2; clone_size: .; j_call: TRBJ1-2; d_call: .; cdr3_nt: TGTGCCAGCAGTGAAACGGATTATGGCTACACCTTC; cdr3_aa: CASSETDYGYTF
v_call: TRBV29-1; clone_size: .; j_call: TRBJ1-1; d_call: TRBD1; cdr3_nt: TGCAGCGTTAGGACAGGGGGCCAAACTGAAGCTTTCTTT; cdr3_aa: CSVRTGGQTEAFF
v_call: TRBV4-1; clone_size: .; j_call: TRBJ1-1; d_call: .; cdr3_nt: TGCGCCAGCAGCCAAGCTCCCAAGAACACTGAAGCTTTCTTT; cdr3_aa: CASSQAPKNTEAFF
v_call: TRBV4-1; clone_size: medium-sized; j_call: TRBJ2-2; d_call: TRBD1; cdr3_nt: TGCGCCAGCAGCTATATCCAGGGGGCCACCGGGGAGCTGTTTTTT; cdr3_aa: CASSYIQGATGELFF
v_call: TRBV7-3; clone_size: .; j_call: TRBJ1-6; d_call: .; cdr3_nt: TGTGCCAGCAGCTTATATAATTCACCCCTCCACTTT; cdr3_aa: CASSLYNSPLHF
v_call: TRBV10-1; clone_size: medium-sized; j_call: TRBJ2-3; d_call: .; cdr3_nt: TGCGCCAGCAGTGAGTCGACCTTCTACCACACAGATACGCAGTATTTT; cdr3_aa: CASSESTFYHTDTQYF
v_call: TRBV2; clone_size: once; j_call: TRBJ2-3; d_call: TRBD2; cdr3_nt: TGTGCCAGCAATTTCCTTAGCGGGAGCACAGATACGCAGTATTTT; cdr3_aa: CASNFLSGSTDTQYF
v_call: TRBV18; clone_size: once; j_call: TRBJ2-1; d_call: .; cdr3_nt: TGTGCCAGCTCACCACCCGGGACTCTGAGAAATGAGCAGTTCTTC; cdr3_aa: CASSPPGTLRNEQFF
v_call: TRBV19; clone_size: .; j_call: TRBJ2-5; d_call: .; cdr3_nt: TGTGCCAGTAGTTTGGGTCGAGAAGAGACCCAGTACTTC; cdr3_aa: CASSLGREETQYF
v_call: TRBV18; clone_size: medium-sized; j_call: TRBJ1-3; d_call: .; cdr3_nt: TGTGCCAGCTCCGGCGGCTCTGGAAACACCATATATTTT; cdr3_aa: CASSGGSGNTIYF
v_call: TRBV10-1; clone_size: few; j_call: TRBJ1-6; d_call: .; cdr3_nt: TGCGCCAGCAGTGATGGGATCCGTTCACCCCTCCACTTT; cdr3_aa: CASSDGIRSPLHF
v_call: TRBV5-8; clone_size: .; j_call: TRBJ2-1; d_call: TRBD2; cdr3_nt: TGTGCCAGCAGCCGCCAATTAGCGGGGGGATATGAGCAGTTCTTC; cdr3_aa: CASSRQLAGGYEQFF
v_call: TRBV18; clone_size: .; j_call: TRBJ2-3; d_call: .; cdr3_nt: TGTGCCAGCTCACGAAACAGACAGACAGATACGCAGTATTTT; cdr3_aa: CASSRNRQTDTQYF
v_call: TRBV7-9; clone_size: .; j_call: TRBJ1-1; d_call: TRBD1; cdr3_nt: TGTGCCAGCAGCCAGGGACAGGGGACTGAAGCTTTCTTT; cdr3_aa: CASSQGQGTEAFF
v_call: TRBV6-5; clone_size: .; j_call: TRBJ1-2; d_call: TRBD1; cdr3_nt: TGTGCCAGCAGTCGGACAGGGGGCAGCTATGGCTACACCTTC; cdr3_aa: CASSRTGGSYGYTF
v_call: TRBV2; clone_size: .; j_call: TRBJ2-7; d_call: .; cdr3_nt: TGTGCCAGCAGACGCGACTCCGCTCCCGAGCAGTACTTT; cdr3_aa: CASRRDSAPEQYF
v_call: TRBV2; clone_size: few; j_call: TRBJ1-5; d_call: .; cdr3_nt: TGTGCCAGCAGTGGGGGTTATAGCAATCAGCCCCAGCATTTT; cdr3_aa: CASSGGYSNQPQHF
v_call: TRBV9; clone_size: .; j_call: TRBJ1-3; d_call: .; cdr3_nt: TGTGCCAGCAGCGTAGGGGGCGGATCTGGAAACACCATATATTTT; cdr3_aa: CASSVGGGSGNTIYF
v_call: TRBV4-2; clone_size: .; j_call: TRBJ2-4; d_call: .; cdr3_nt: TGTGCCAGCAGCCATGCGAACTCGGGACTAGCCAAAAACATTCAGTACTTC; cdr3_aa: CASSHANSGLAKNIQYF
v_call: TRBV19; clone_size: .; j_call: TRBJ2-2; d_call: .; cdr3_nt: TGTGCCAGTACGAGACAGGAAAACACCGGGGAGCTGTTTTTT; cdr3_aa: CASTRQENTGELFF
v_call: TRBV7-2; clone_size: once; j_call: TRBJ1-2; d_call: .; cdr3_nt: TGTGCCAGCAGCTTGGAGTATGGAGGCTACACCTTC; cdr3_aa: CASSLEYGGYTF
v_call: TRBV5-4; clone_size: .; j_call: TRBJ2-5; d_call: .; cdr3_nt: TGTGCCAGCAGCTTCGGTACGGAGACCCAGTACTTC; cdr3_aa: CASSFGTETQYF
v_call: TRBV2; clone_size: .; j_call: TRBJ2-7; d_call: .; cdr3_nt: TGTGCCAGCAGTGATCGCGGGGTAGTGGGCGAGCAGTACTTC; cdr3_aa: CASSDRGVVGEQYF